This T cell receptor (beta chain) was recorded in a study of technical replicates of blood from a few donors (dated by TCRdb to 2017 to 2019). Receptor amplification or capture employed the immunoSEQ multiplex PCR assay. TCRdb mirrors the immuneACCESS table, restricted to in-frame sequences. Some clones are absent from its copies; in checked studies, under half trace to an unresolved V gene, and the reason for the others is unknown. The table for this sample lists 65,000 to 75,000 clones; approximately 83% of them were counted only once. More than 5% of the sample belongs to the ten largest clones. This clone occurred once. Its antigen specificity is not known. No base quality values were provided; no much bigger clone lies one nucleotide off. The clonotype comes from a human donor in good health. Some clones in this sample may be carry-over from other donors' samples. Sequenced: PBMCs.

The CDR3 here reads CASRGQGLATNYGYTF. In nucleotide form, the sequence is TGTGCCAGCAGGGGACAGGGCCTAGCGACTAACTATGGCTACACCTTC. The V gene is TRBV7-9 and the J gene is TRBJ1-2; 9 middle bases align to TRBD1. The germline V gene encodes CDR1 SEHNR and CDR2 FQNEAQ (reference sequence). Germline trimming: 6 bases from V, 0 bases from J; junction bases outside gene matches: 8. The CDR3 measures 16 amino acids from cysteine to phenylalanine. Only the CDR3 part of the read is kept: 48 bases, read in frame from the first base. The entire variable domain, with the stretches around the CDR3 drawn from the reference TRBV7-9 and TRBJ1-2 proteins, is DTGVSQNPRHKITKRGQNVTFRCDPISEHNRLYWYRQTLGQGPEFLTYFQNEAQLEKSRLLSDRFSAERPKGSFSTLEIQRTEQGDSAMYLCASRGQGLATNYGYTFGSGTRLTVV.